The TCR beta chain under discussion was sequenced for a study of T cells after yellow fever vaccination. Study conclusions and caveats: A limited proportion of clonotypes was detected within both the CD4 and CD8 compartments.

This clonotype occurred a few times. No antigen is known for it. The 5'RACE template-switching step produced TCR cDNA and added a universal primer site and UMIs. TCRdb fed the 5' RACE reads into MiXCR, producing one record per CDR3 protein. The repertoire consists of 350,000 or so distinct CDR3 sequences, with roughly 7.5% occurring once and the leading ten covering around 17%. Germline CDR1 reads DFQATT; CDR2 reads SNEGSKA (reference sequence). CDR3 length: 10 amino acids. V gave up 3 bases and J gave up 2 bases, with 2 bases separating them. The receptor was derived from a man younger than 30 who received the YFV17D yellow fever vaccine. Specimen: PBMCs, collected more than 35 days after the first yellow fever vaccination. The chain has TRBV20-1 and TRBJ2-7; D call uncertain. The CDR3 sequence: CSASPYEQYV. The CDR3 DNA reads as TGCAGTGCTAGCCCCTACGAGCAGTACGTC.